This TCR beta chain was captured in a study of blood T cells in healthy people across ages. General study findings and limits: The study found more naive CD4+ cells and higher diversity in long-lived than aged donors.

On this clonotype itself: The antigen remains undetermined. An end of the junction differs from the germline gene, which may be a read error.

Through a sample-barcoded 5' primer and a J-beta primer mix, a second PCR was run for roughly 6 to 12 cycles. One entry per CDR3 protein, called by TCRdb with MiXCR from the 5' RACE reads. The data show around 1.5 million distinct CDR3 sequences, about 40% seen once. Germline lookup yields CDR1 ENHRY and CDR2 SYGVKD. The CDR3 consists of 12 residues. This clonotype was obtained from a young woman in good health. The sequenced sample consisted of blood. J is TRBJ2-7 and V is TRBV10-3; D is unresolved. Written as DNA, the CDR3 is TGTGCCATCAGGGAGTCGAATTACGAGCAGTACTTC. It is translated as CAIRESNYEQYF.